The sequence of this T cell receptor (beta chain) was determined in a study of blood T cell repertoires in COVID-19. Looking at the study overall: Whether acute or convalescent, the COVID-19 samples came from the United States, Italy and Spain. The analysed material was cDNA or gDNA that came from T cells, B-cell-depleted T cells, or PBMCs.

Trimming removed 4 bases from V and 2 bases from J; junction bases left unmatched: 3. This CDR3 is built from 14 residues. Germline V gene sequence: CDR1 SNHLY, CDR2 FYNNEI. Per the original data handling: Reference gene primer amplification yielded estimated nucleated cell counts. Data came from immunoSEQ multiplex PCR; TCRdb stores just in-frame clones and leaves some out. The V and J calls and clone size are taken from that table; D and trimming were inferred from the DNA. The sample gives 150,000 to 200,000 clones, around 80% of which show up once; approximately 2.9% is in the top ten. Sample: peripheral blood. This sequence was found in a woman at least 80 years old with active or convalescent COVID-19. The chain couples TRBV2 to TRBJ1-2; TRBD1 matches 8 bases. CDR3 DNA: TGTGCCAGCAGTGGACAGGGGATCAACTATGGCTACACCTTC. Protein: CASSGQGINYGYTF.